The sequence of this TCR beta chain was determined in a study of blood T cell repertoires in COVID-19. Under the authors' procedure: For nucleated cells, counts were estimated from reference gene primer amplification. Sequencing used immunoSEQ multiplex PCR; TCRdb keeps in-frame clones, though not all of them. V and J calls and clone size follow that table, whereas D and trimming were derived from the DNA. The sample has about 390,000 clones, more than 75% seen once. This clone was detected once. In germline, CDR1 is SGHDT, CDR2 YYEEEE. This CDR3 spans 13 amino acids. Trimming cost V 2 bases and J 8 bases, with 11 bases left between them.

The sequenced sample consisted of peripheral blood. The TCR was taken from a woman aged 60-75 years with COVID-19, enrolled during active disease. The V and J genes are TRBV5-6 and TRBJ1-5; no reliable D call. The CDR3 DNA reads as TGTGCCAGCAGCTTATGGGGAGGGAAGCCCCAGCATTTT. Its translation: CASSLWGGKPQHF.